This entry lists 23 T cell receptor beta chains sequenced from one sample in a study of tumor and adjacent non-tumor tissue in lung cancer listed by TCRdb under 2018. Bulk unsorted tissue served as the source for RNA extraction, and RNA quality was assessed using a NanoDrop ND-1000 and an Agilent 2100. The method was multiplex PCR. Sequencing relied on an Illumina HiSeq 2500. TCRbeta libraries were built by three rounds of nested PCR using primers (Table S4), following protocols modified from ARM-PCR. The public sequencing data were trimmed at Q25 with fastp and processed into clonotypes with MiXCR by TCRdb, which kept only in-frame beta chains. A single entry per CDR3 protein holds the most common genes and DNA from its merged rows. The sample profile shows 65,000 to 70,000 distinct CDR3 sequences; almost 60% of them were found once. Roughly a fifth of the sample belongs to the ten largest clones.

Sequencing was done on a sample of lung tumor tissue. All receptors come from a man aged 50 or older with non-small cell lung cancer.

The rearrangement uses TRBV5-4 and TRBJ2-6; D remains ambiguous. Germline CDR1 reads SGHNT; CDR2 reads YYREEE (reference sequence). The CDR3 is 16 amino acids. Trimming cost V 4 bases and J 3 bases, with 14 bases left between them. CDR3 region: CASSLAVVVGANVLTF. The CDR3 DNA is TGTGCCAGCAGCCTGGCTGTAGTAGTTGGGGCCAACGTCCTGACTTTC.

V gene TRBV6-1 combines with J gene TRBJ2-7; possibly TRBD1 or TRBD2 for D (5 bases each). The CDR3 has 14 amino acids. Germline assignment: CDR1 MNHNS and CDR2 SASEGT. V gave up 6 bases and J gave up 2 bases, with 14 bases separating them. CDR3 sequence reads: CASRESGTTYEQYF. In DNA, the CDR3 is TGTGCCAGCAGGGAGTCAGGGACGACCTACGAGCAGTACTTC.

The V and J genes are TRBV11-1 and TRBJ2-1; 9 positions match TRBD2. CDR1 is SGHAT, CDR2 FQDESV, per germline (reference sequence). V lost 5 bases to trimming and J lost 6 bases; unmatched junction nucleotides: 17. This CDR3 comprises 18 residues. This CDR3 is CASSTGLASVTVGNEQFF. In DNA form, the CDR3 reads TGTGCCAGCAGCACGGGACTAGCCAGCGTAACGGTTGGCAATGAGCAGTTCTTC.

Points on this clonotype: A much larger clone is a single base away; this may be a read error. This chain uses TRBV7-9 with TRBJ2-5, with D maybe TRBD2 (5 bases). Trimming stripped 6 bases from V and 0 bases from J, with 8 bases between. The CDR3 has 13 amino acids. Germline-derived CDR1 and CDR2 are SEHNR and FQNEAQ (reference sequence). CDR3 sequence (DNA): TGTGCCAGCAGATCCGGGAACCAAGAGACCCAGTACTTC. It is translated as CASRSGNQETQYF. The variable domain in full, completed from reference TRBV7-9 and TRBJ2-5, reads DTGVSQNPRHKITKRGQNVTFRCDPISEHNRLYWYRQTLGQGPEFLTYFQNEAQLEKSRLLSDRFSAERPKGSFSTLEIQRTEQGDSAMYLCASRSGNQETQYFGPGTRLLVL.

On this clonotype itself: One end of the junction does not line up with germline, which may come from a read error. The chain couples TRBV11-1 to TRBJ1-5, with a possible D match to TRBD1 (6 bases). The V gene's germline CDR1 is SGHAT and CDR2 FQDESV (reference sequence). The CDR3 runs 13 residues. CDR3 loop: CANSLGGAQPQHF. The CDR3, as DNA: TGTGCCAACAGCTTAGGGGGTGCTCAGCCCCAGCATTTT.

On this clonotype: Given a much more abundant clone one base away, this may be a read error. V gene TRBV6-6 combines with J gene TRBJ2-6; 7 bases align to TRBD1. Germline V lookup: CDR1 MNHNY, CDR2 SVGAGI (reference sequence). This CDR3 has 15 amino acids. CDR3 sequence: CASRTGFSGANVLAF. CDR3 nucleotides: TGTGCCAGCAGGACAGGGTTCTCTGGGGCCAACGTCCTGGCTTTC.

The chain has TRBV5-4 and TRBJ2-6; D may match TRBD1 or TRBD2 (6 bases each). The CDR3 is made up of 17 amino acids. The V gene's germline CDR1 is SGHNT and CDR2 YYREEE (reference sequence). V was cut by 2 bases and J by 2 bases, with 14 bases left in between. In DNA form, the CDR3 reads TGTGCCAGCAGCTTTGGGGGGCGAGGCCCTGGGGCCAACGTCCTGACTTTC. Protein sequence: CASSFGGRGPGANVLTF. The complete variable domain, with remaining parts taken from reference TRBV5-4 and TRBJ2-6, reads ETGVTQSPTHLIKTRGQQVTLRCSSQSGHNTVSWYQQALGQGPQFIFQYYREEENGRGNFPPRFSGLQFPNYSSELNVNALELDDSALYLCASSFGGRGPGANVLTFGAGSRLTVL.

CDR3 residues: CASRSFRSGEDIQYF. The CDR3 region has the DNA TGTGCCAGCAGGAGCTTTCGGAGCGGGGAGGACATTCAGTACTTC. The V gene is TRBV11-2, the J gene TRBJ2-4, with 7 bases identical to TRBD2. Per germline, CDR1 SGHAT and CDR2 FQNNGV. The CDR3 consists of 15 residues. Trimming took 6 bases from V and 8 from J; bases not matched to a gene: 13. Based on the CDR3 plus reference TRBV11-2 and TRBJ2-4, the full variable domain is EAGVAQSPRYKIIEKRQSVAFWCNPISGHATLYWYQQILGQGPKLLIQFQNNGVVDDSQLPKDRFSAERLKGVDSTLKIQPAKLEDSAVYLCASRSFRSGEDIQYFGAGTRLSVL.

This chain uses TRBV2 with TRBJ2-7, with TRBD2 identical over 12 bases. This CDR3 is 17 amino acids long. J lost 2 bases, V lost 3 bases, and 8 bases had no gene match. Germline CDR1 reads SNHLY; CDR2 reads FYNNEI. The CDR3 region is CASSERRASGRAYEQYF. DNA for the CDR3: TGTGCCAGCAGTGAGAGAAGGGCTAGCGGGAGGGCCTACGAGCAGTACTTC. The full variable domain, completed using reference TRBV2 and TRBJ2-7, is EPEVTQTPSHQVTQMGQEVILRCVPISNHLYFYWYRQILGQKVEFLVSFYNNEISEKSEIFDDQFSVERPDGSNFTLKIRSTKLEDSAMYFCASSERRASGRAYEQYFGPGTRLTVT.

This clonotype occurred a few times. The V and J genes are TRBV28 and TRBJ1-2, with 9 nucleotides matching TRBD1. CDR1 MDHEN and CDR2 SYDVKM come from the germline V gene. This CDR3 is 17 amino acids long. V shed 6 bases, J shed 7 bases, and the junction held 18 bases outside the gene matches. The CDR3 spells CASSRVTGQGYLTGYTF. The CDR3 DNA reads as TGTGCCAGCAGCCGGGTCACGGGACAGGGTTATCTTACTGGCTACACCTTC.

As regards this clonotype: This CDR3 fails to terminate in the conserved phenylalanine or tryptophan, so it likely reflects a read error. The limits of the CDR3 on the DNA are not certain, so only TCRdb's listed CDR3 is given. The chain carries TRBV6-5 and TRBJ2-3. Germline assignment: CDR1 MNHEY and CDR2 SVGAGI. The length of the CDR3 is 13 amino acids, counting both ends. CDR3 in amino acids: CASSDAARDTQCL.

With regard to this clonotype: A much larger clonotype is one base distant, so this may be a read error. The chain couples TRBV5-6 to TRBJ1-2; 8 nucleotides line up with TRBD1. The junction had 7 bases not matched to a gene; V was cut back by 4 bases and J by 5 bases. Germline CDR1 is SGHDT and CDR2 is YYEEEE. The CDR3 sequence is 14 residues long. CDR3 sequence (DNA): TGTGCCAGCAGCCCCGACAGGGGCTCGTATGGCTACACCTTC. Its translation: CASSPDRGSYGYTF.

Concerning this clonotype itself: One end of the junction varies from germline; a read error may be responsible. The CDR3 DNA reads TGTGCCAGCAGCTACGTCAGGAACACTGAAGCTTCCTTT. Amino acid sequence: CASSYVRNTEASF. The chain couples TRBV13 to TRBJ1-1, with D hard to call. Per the germline V gene, CDR1 is PRHDT and CDR2 is FYEKMQ (reference sequence). The CDR3 loop spans 13 amino acids. The full variable domain, with the rest looked up from reference TRBV13 and TRBJ1-1, is AAGVIQSPRHLIKEKRETATLKCYPIPRHDTVYWYQQGPGQDPQFLISFYEKMQSDKGSIPDRFSAQQFSDYHSELNMSSLELGDSALYFCASSYVRNTEASFGQGTRLTVV.

This chain connects TRBV7-9 to TRBJ2-7; a weak D match, TRBD2 (5 bases). Germline CDR1 SEHNR, CDR2 FQNEAQ (reference sequence). This CDR3 is built from 14 residues. V was cut by 5 bases and J by 4 bases, with 15 bases left in between. The CDR3 region is CASSTRVRRYEQYF. Here the CDR3 DNA reads TGTGCCAGCAGCACTAGGGTGAGGAGGTACGAGCAGTACTTC.

The chain is built from TRBV20-1 and TRBJ2-7; the D is unclear. The CDR3 sequence is 12 residues long. CDR1 and CDR2 (germline): DFQATT, SNEGSKA (reference sequence). This CDR3 reads CNVRPSPYEQYF. CDR3 coding DNA: TGCAATGTAAGGCCATCCCCATACGAGCAGTACTTC.

The chain uses TRBV6-2 or TRBV6-3 and TRBJ1-5; 7 bases fit TRBD1. V was pared by 4 bases and J by 6 bases, with 9 bases of the junction left unmatched. The CDR3 is 15 residues long. Germline CDR1 is MNHEY and CDR2 is SVGEGT. CDR3 protein: CASSFSGQNSQPQHF. In nucleotides, the CDR3 is TGTGCCAGCAGTTTCTCGGGACAGAACAGTCAGCCCCAGCATTTT.

For this clonotype: A much larger clone lies one base from this, so it may be a read error. The CDR3 sequence is CASTTKEGPDTQYF. For the CDR3, the DNA is TGTGCCAGCACAACCAAAGAGGGCCCAGATACGCAGTATTTT. The gene calls are TRBV6-6 and TRBJ2-3; D perhaps matches TRBD2 (5 bases). CDR1 is MNHNY and CDR2 is SVGAGI in the germline V gene (reference sequence). Trimming pared 7 bases from V and 4 bases from J, leaving 15 bases between. CDR3 length: 14 residues.

A remark on this clonotype: One end of the junction fails to match germline, which may point to a read error. The CDR3 coding sequence is TGTGCCAGCAGCCTAGGACGGTCTGAAGCTTCCTTT. This sequence encodes CASSLGRSEASF. The chain employs TRBV11-3 and TRBJ1-1; D is unclear. The CDR3 covers 12 residues. Germline V gene sequence: CDR1 SGHNT, CDR2 YENEEA.

About this clonotype: A junction boundary mismatches the germline segment, possibly from a read error. The genes are TRBV11-2 and TRBJ2-2; D might be TRBD1 (6 bases). Germline V gene sequence: CDR1 SGHAT, CDR2 FQNNGV. The CDR3 runs 16 residues. DNA of the CDR3: TGTGCCAGCAGCGTATTCCGGGAACAGGGTACCGAGGAGCTGTTTTTT. It specifies CASSVFREQGTEELFF.

About this clonotype: A junction end diverges from the germline sequence, so it may reflect a read error. The chain uses TRBV4-1 and TRBJ2-1; D is ambiguous. Germline-derived CDR1 and CDR2 are MGHRA and YSYEKL. The CDR3 totals 14 residues. The CDR3 loop is CASSQDGRSNEHFF. As DNA, the CDR3 is TGCGCCAGCAGCCAAGATGGCAGGAGTAATGAGCACTTCTTC.

The rearrangement links TRBV6-6 to TRBJ1-5; perhaps TRBD1 as D (5 bases). Trimming shortened V by 2 bases and J by 4 bases, and 12 bases separated the two germline ends. The CDR3 covers 15 residues. Germline V lookup: CDR1 MNHNY, CDR2 SVGAGI (reference sequence). CDR3 protein: CASSYTTGENQPQHF. The CDR3 nucleotides are TGTGCCAGCAGTTACACTACGGGGGAAAATCAGCCCCAGCATTTT.

The chain links TRBV28 to TRBJ2-3, with D perhaps given as TRBD1 or TRBD2 (5 bases each). The CDR3 is made up of 15 amino acids. The germline gives CDR1 MDHEN, CDR2 SYDVKM. V was cut by 6 bases and J by 3 bases, with 16 bases left in between. CDR3: CASSSYGTGTDTQYF. CDR3 DNA: TGTGCCAGCAGCTCCTACGGGACGGGAACAGATACGCAGTATTTT.

This sequence joins TRBV6-6 and TRBJ2-3; no clear D gene. Germline assignment: CDR1 MNHNY and CDR2 SVGAGI (reference sequence). The CDR3 runs to 14 residues. The ends were cut back, 0 bases at V and 0 bases at J, with 4 bases in the middle. DNA of the CDR3: TGTGCCAGCAGTTACTCGGTTAGCACAGATACGCAGTATTTT. This translates into CASSYSVSTDTQYF.